These T cell receptor beta chains were read from a single sample in a study of T cell repertoires in cytomegalovirus infection. In TCRdb, the reads were re-called with MiXCR into one record per CDR3 protein. The sample includes approximately 990,000 distinct CDR3 sequences, less than 40% of them seen just once. Their antigens are not known. This specimen consisted of cultured CD8+ T cells from PBMCs, obtained from culture after CMV antigen stimulation. Every receptor here comes from a human donor in good health (CMV status not recorded). Some clones in this sample may be carry-over from other donors' samples. Each CDR3 is given with its conserved first and last residue. Fields, in order: clone size, V gene, D gene, J gene, CDR3 DNA, CDR3 protein. D genes are given only for firm matches. Clone size appears in some rows only: once, few, many, or a class for an expanded clone.

few	TRBV12-3/TRBV12-4	-	TRBJ1-6	TGTGCCAGCAGTTTAGAGAGGGCCAGCTATAATTCACCCCTCCACTTT	CASSLERASYNSPLHF
-	TRBV27	-	TRBJ2-1	TGTGCCAGCAGTGAACTGGCCAATGAGCAGTTCTTC	CASSELANEQFF
few	TRBV4-2	-	TRBJ2-1	TGTGCCAGCAGCCAAATTCAGGGTTCGGGCAATGAGCAGTTCTTC	CASSQIQGSGNEQFF
-	TRBV12-5	-	TRBJ2-5	TGTGCTAGTGGTCCCTCAGGCGTAGAGACCCAGTACTTC	CASGPSGVETQYF
-	TRBV28	-	TRBJ2-5	TGTGCCAGCAGTTTTACGGTCCAAGAGACCCAGTACTTC	CASSFTVQETQYF
few	TRBV18	-	TRBJ2-1	TGTGCCAGCTCGCATGGGGAGGAAAATGAGCAGTTCTTC	CASSHGEENEQFF
-	TRBV9	-	TRBJ2-3	TGTGCCAGCAGCGTAGAGGGTGACAGGCCGACCGATACGCAGTATTTT	CASSVEGDRPTDTQYF
many	TRBV7-8	-	TRBJ1-6	TGTGCCAGCAGCGAAGATAGACATTCACCCCTCCACTTT	CASSEDRHSPLHF
many	TRBV12-5	-	TRBJ1-1	TGTGCTAGTGGTTTGTGGGGTAGTTGGGAGAACACTGAAGCTTTCTTT	CASGLWGSWENTEAFF
-	TRBV6-5	-	TRBJ2-1	TGTGCCAGCAGTACGACTAGCCGGGGGCACAATGAGCAGTTCTTC	CASSTTSRGHNEQFF
few	TRBV7-9	TRBD1	TRBJ1-1	TGTGCCAGCAGCTTAGACAGGGGGAGTGAAGCTTTCTTT	CASSLDRGSEAFF
-	TRBV12-3/TRBV12-4	-	TRBJ2-3	TGTGCCAGCAGTTTCGTTCCCTCGCAGCCCACAGATACGCAGTATTTT	CASSFVPSQPTDTQYF
-	TRBV4-1	-	TRBJ2-1	TGCGCCAGCAGCCAAGAGCCCGACCACAATGAGCAGTTCTTC	CASSQEPDHNEQFF
few	TRBV12-3/TRBV12-4	-	TRBJ2-1	TGTGCCAGCAGCCCCGGACCCCCGCCCTACAATGAGCAGTTCTTC	CASSPGPPPYNEQFF
-	TRBV7-9	-	TRBJ1-1	TGTGCCAGCAGCTTAGCGAATTGGGGAGGGACTGAAGCTTTCTTT	CASSLANWGGTEAFF
-	TRBV3-1	TRBD2	TRBJ2-1	TGTGCCAGCAGCCAACTAGCGGGGGGCGAAAATGAGCAGTTCTTC	CASSQLAGGENEQFF
-	TRBV5-5	TRBD1	TRBJ1-2	TGTGCCAGCAGAAACCCGGGACAGATCTATGGCTACACCTTC	CASRNPGQIYGYTF
-	TRBV5-1	-	TRBJ1-5	TGCGCCAGCAGCTGGGCCGGGGGGCCAAATCAGCCCCAGCATTTT	CASSWAGGPNQPQHF
many	TRBV12-3/TRBV12-4	-	TRBJ2-2	TGTGCCAGCAGTTTATCTATTTTCGGGGAGCTGTTTTTT	CASSLSIFGELFF
few	TRBV14	-	TRBJ2-1	TGTGCCAGCAGCCACTTTACTGGCATCCCCTACAATGAGCAGTTCTTC	CASSHFTGIPYNEQFF
many	TRBV7-2	-	TRBJ2-1	TGTGCCAGCAGCTTAGTTCAGGGATATGAGCAGTTCTTC	CASSLVQGYEQFF
-	TRBV27	-	TRBJ2-1	TGTGCCAGCAGTTCCCATCGGGGGCCGAATGAGCAGTTCTTC	CASSSHRGPNEQFF
-	TRBV19	-	TRBJ1-2	TGTGCCAGTGACATCGGAGAGGGCTTAAACTATGGCTACACCTTC	CASDIGEGLNYGYTF
many	TRBV27	-	TRBJ1-2	TGTGCCAGCAGTTTTTTGAAGGGGACCAACTATGGCTACACCTTC	CASSFLKGTNYGYTF
-	TRBV27	-	TRBJ1-2	TGTGCCAGCAGTTTATCATCTGCTTTCTATGGCTACACCTTC	CASSLSSAFYGYTF
few	TRBV27	-	TRBJ2-5	TGTGCCAGCAGTTATGGGGTTTTAGAGACCCAGTACTTC	CASSYGVLETQYF
-	TRBV7-2	-	TRBJ2-1	TGTGCCAGCAGCTTAGCGGGGGGCCACTTCTACAATGAGCAGTTCTTC	CASSLAGGHFYNEQFF
-	TRBV7-9	-	TRBJ2-1	TGTGCCAGCAGCGGTGGTAGAGGGCAGGGAGAAAATGAGCAGTTCTTC	CASSGGRGQGENEQFF
few	TRBV24-1	TRBD2	TRBJ2-7	TGTGCCACCAGTGATTCCGGGGGGTACTACGAGCAGTACTTC	CATSDSGGYYEQYF
few	TRBV7-2	-	TRBJ2-1	TGTGCCAGCAGCCTTACCCCGGGCAGGGAGCAGTTCTTC	CASSLTPGREQFF
-	TRBV7-9	-	TRBJ1-2	TGTGCCAGCAGCTTAGAACTCCCGGTGGCGGATGGCTACACCTTC	CASSLELPVADGYTF
-	TRBV4-1	-	TRBJ1-1	TGCGCCAGCAGCCAAGCCTTGGCGACAGGGAACACTGAAGCTTTCTTT	CASSQALATGNTEAFF
once	TRBV9	TRBD1	TRBJ1-1	TGTGCCAGCAGTGGACAGGGGATAGGCACTGAAGCTTTCTTT	CASSGQGIGTEAFF
few	TRBV12-3/TRBV12-4	TRBD1	TRBJ2-2	TGTGCCAGCAGTTTAGTCGGGCAGGGGGCGATAACCGGGGAGCTGTTTTTT	CASSLVGQGAITGELFF
few	TRBV7-6	TRBD2	TRBJ2-1	TGTGCCAGCAGCTTAGAGGTGCGGGGGATATACAATGAGCAGTTCTTC	CASSLEVRGIYNEQFF
-	TRBV27	-	TRBJ1-2	TGTGCCAGCAGTTCCGGAATGGAGGGCTACACCTTC	CASSSGMEGYTF
-	TRBV5-8	-	TRBJ2-4	TGTGCCAGCAGCAGAGACTCGACAGGCCTGTGGACCAAAAACATTCAGTACTTC	CASSRDSTGLWTKNIQYF
-	TRBV5-4	-	TRBJ2-2	TGTGCCACCGCAACCAGAGGGGGGGCGAACACCGGGGAGCTGTTTTTT	CATATRGGANTGELFF
few	TRBV25-1	-	TRBJ1-2	TGTGCCAGCAGTGAATTCTCCCGGGGGAGATATGGCTACACCTTC	CASSEFSRGRYGYTF
-	TRBV5-4	TRBD2	TRBJ2-3	TGTGCCAGCAGCCCTTGGACTAGCGGGGCCTTAGGAGATACGCAGTATTTT	CASSPWTSGALGDTQYF
-	TRBV25-1	-	TRBJ1-2	TGTGTCAGCAGTGGGCGCTCGGCGCGCTATGGCTACACCTTC	CVSSGRSARYGYTF
-	TRBV4-1	-	TRBJ2-3	TGCGCCAGCAGGGACGGAGGGGATACGCAGTATTTT	CASRDGGDTQYF
-	TRBV4-1	-	TRBJ2-7	TGCGCCAGCAGCCAAGAAACAAACGTTACAGGCAACTTCTACGAGCAGTACTTC	CASSQETNVTGNFYEQYF
-	TRBV7-8	TRBD2	TRBJ2-5	TGTGCCAGCAGCTTAGGGACTAGTGGAGAGACCCAGTACTTC	CASSLGTSGETQYF
-	TRBV27	-	TRBJ2-4	TGTGCCAGCAGTTTATCCCCGGGGGCAACCAAAAACATTCAGTACTTC	CASSLSPGATKNIQYF
few	TRBV5-6	TRBD1	TRBJ2-1	TGTGCCAGCAGTCTCCGGGACAGACGGACCAATGAGCAGTTCTTC	CASSLRDRRTNEQFF